This T cell receptor beta chain was found in a study of blood T cell repertoires in COVID-19 (dated by TCRdb to the early 2020s). Background on the whole study: Collaborator samples came from the United States, Italy and Spain and covered acute and convalescent phases of COVID-19. The material from the prospective study consisted of cDNA or gDNA derived from T cells, B-cell-depleted T cells, or PBMCs. Deeply sampled blood TCRbeta repertoires from subjects exposed to, actively infected with, or recovered from COVID-19 were included in the dataset. A freely available public database, intended as a resource for researchers studying the immune response to SARS-CoV-2, is where the repertoires were released. The samples were drawn from the first 160 participants of the ongoing ImmuneRACE study and from 1,254 subjects provided by 6 global collaborators. Nearly every sample came with metadata listing a de-identified subject ID, COVID-19 status, age in years and sex. Where available, HLA class I and class II types were obtained from metadata supplied by the sample provider rather than from assay-based typing.

Collaborating institutions collected whole blood in K2EDTA tubes following their own protocols. For TCRbeta analysis, collaborators shipped samples in one of three forms: frozen whole blood, isolated PBMCs, or DNA extracted from either of those sample types. Spanning cysteine to phenylalanine, the CDR3 consists of 17 amino acids. Here the CDR3 DNA is all that survives: 51 bases in frame from base 1. Based on the germline V gene, the CDR1 and CDR2 sequences are SGHVS and FNYEAQ. The V end loses 3 bases and the J end loses 0 bases, and a stretch of 16 bases separates them. What the authors observed across the whole study: How much clinical and demographic metadata was included differed by source and by participant, and the metadata was provided uncurated.

A note on this clone: Its antigen is still unknown. The sample holds no much larger clone one base away, and base qualities are not on file.

The immunoSEQ Assay, a bias-controlled multiplex PCR, was used to amplify TCRbeta CDR3 regions from genomic DNA. The authors' analysis ran thus. Within the assay, amplification of reference gene primers was used to estimate how many nucleated cells each sample contained. To quantify the absolute abundance of each unique TCRbeta CDR3 rearrangement, sequence reads were collapsed and filtered. For each sample, productive Simpson clonality was calculated by taking the square root of Simpson's diversity index across productive rearrangements. The table was pulled from immuneACCESS by TCRdb, which kept in-frame rearrangements only. Such tables lose some clones; where checked, under half of the loss comes from unresolved V genes, and the rest has no known cause. That table furnishes V, J and clone size, whereas the DNA furnished D and trimming. This sample lists roughly 150,000 clones; approximately 80% were detected once. The top ten constitute roughly 8% of the sample.

The chain was built from TRBV7-6 and TRBJ2-3; D gene: possibly TRBD1, on 6 matching bases. The origin of this receptor is a man in his fifties or sixties with acute or convalescent COVID-19. Sample: peripheral blood. CDR3 sequence: CASSFVSGTSSTDTQYF. In nucleotides, the sequence is TGTGCCAGCAGCTTTGTTTCCGGGACAAGTAGCACAGATACGCAGTATTTT. Reference TRBV7-6 and TRBJ2-3 proteins supply the regions before and after the CDR3; the full variable domain is: GAGVSQSPRYKVTKRGQDVALRCDPISGHVSLYWYRQALGQGPEFLTYFNYEAQQDKSGLPNDRFSAERPEGSISTLTIQRTEQRDSAMYRCASSFVSGTSSTDTQYFGPGTRLTVL.